This T cell receptor beta chain was captured in a study of vaccination and CD4 T cells after COVID-19. Study-wide context: Control cultures received a CEFX pool, an HIV-1 Nef pool, or no peptide.

Study conclusions and caveats: With convalescent patients, a median 86.3% of reactive clones emerged solely after vaccination.

This clonotype has a handful of counts. What it recognizes is unknown. Sequencing of cultured CD4+ T cell DNA used the Oncomine TCR Beta short-read assay. Extraction of genomic DNA was performed on cultured CD4+ T cells. TCRdb fed the PCR reads into MiXCR, producing one record per CDR3 protein. The sample lists roughly 7,800 distinct CDR3 sequences; roughly a third were seen once. Treatment of the sample: roughly ten-day PBMC culture with coronavirus spike peptide pools or control peptides (ViraFEST assay). The unexposed donor's CD4+ T cells were collected before the COVID-19 pandemic (2011-2018). On days 3 and 7, half the medium was swapped for fresh IL-2-containing medium. In germline, CDR1 is KGHDR, CDR2 SFDVKD. The ends were cut back, 3 bases at V and 5 bases at J, with 15 bases in the middle. CDR3 length: 15 amino acids.

The sequenced material came from CD4+ T cells from blood, cultured in vitro. The source of this sequence is a human donor in good health. The chain is built from TRBV24-1 and TRBJ1-1, with D perhaps TRBD1 (6 bases). CDR3 region: CATSDPARGETEAFF. The CDR3 DNA is TGTGCCACCAGTGATCCCGCGAGGGGGGAAACTGAAGCTTTCTTT.